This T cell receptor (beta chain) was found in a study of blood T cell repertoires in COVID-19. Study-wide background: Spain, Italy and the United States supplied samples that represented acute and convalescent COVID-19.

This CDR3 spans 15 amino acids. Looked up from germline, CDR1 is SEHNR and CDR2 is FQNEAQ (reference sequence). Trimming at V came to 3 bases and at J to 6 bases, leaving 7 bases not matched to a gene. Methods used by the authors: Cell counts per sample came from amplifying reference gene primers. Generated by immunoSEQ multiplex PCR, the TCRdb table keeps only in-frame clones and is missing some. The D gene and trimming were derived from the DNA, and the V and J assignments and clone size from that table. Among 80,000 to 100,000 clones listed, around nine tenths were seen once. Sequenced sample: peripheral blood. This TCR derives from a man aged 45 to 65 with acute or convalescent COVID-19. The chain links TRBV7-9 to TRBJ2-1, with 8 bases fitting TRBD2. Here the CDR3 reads CASSFSGLGPNEQFF. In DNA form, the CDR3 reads TGTGCCAGCAGCTTTTCGGGACTAGGTCCCAATGAGCAGTTCTTC.